This T cell receptor beta chain was retrieved from a study of long-term antiretroviral therapy in people with HIV. The authors ran the immunoSEQ assay, v3.0, at survey level. Using immunoSEQ multiplex PCR, the repertoire was profiled, and TCRdb retains in-frame clones only, with some absent. The sample carries about 24,000 clones, about 87% recorded once. Germline V lookup: CDR1 KGHSH, CDR2 LQKENI. Trimming removed 1 base from V and 7 bases from J; junction bases left unmatched: 4. This CDR3 spans 13 amino acids. Study-level findings and limits: Control repertoires displayed wider CDR3 length ranges than the HIV repertoires.

This clone was seen a handful of times. As yet, its antigen is unknown. This material consisted of unsorted PBMCs, taken 1.8 years before starting antiretroviral therapy. This rearrangement joins TRBV18 to TRBJ2-7; 7 nucleotides agree with TRBD2. The receptor's source is a man aged 45-60 years with HIV. The CDR3 DNA reads TGTGCCAGCTCACCACTCTGGGAGGGGGAGCAGTACTTC. Translated, it gives CASSPLWEGEQYF.